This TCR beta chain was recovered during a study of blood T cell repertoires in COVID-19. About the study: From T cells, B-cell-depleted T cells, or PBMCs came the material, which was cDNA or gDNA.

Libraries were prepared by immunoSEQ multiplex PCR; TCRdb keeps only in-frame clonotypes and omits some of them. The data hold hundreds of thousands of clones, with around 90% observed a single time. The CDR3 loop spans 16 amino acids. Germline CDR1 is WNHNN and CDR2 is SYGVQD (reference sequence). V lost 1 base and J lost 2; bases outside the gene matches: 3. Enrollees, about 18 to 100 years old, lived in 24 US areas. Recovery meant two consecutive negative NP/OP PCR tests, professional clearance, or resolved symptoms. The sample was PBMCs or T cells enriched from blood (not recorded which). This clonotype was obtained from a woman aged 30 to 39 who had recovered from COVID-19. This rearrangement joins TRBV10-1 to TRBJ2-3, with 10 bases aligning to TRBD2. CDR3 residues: CASSELSGRATDTQYF. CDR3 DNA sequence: TGCGCCAGCAGTGAGTTAAGCGGGAGGGCCACAGATACGCAGTATTTT.